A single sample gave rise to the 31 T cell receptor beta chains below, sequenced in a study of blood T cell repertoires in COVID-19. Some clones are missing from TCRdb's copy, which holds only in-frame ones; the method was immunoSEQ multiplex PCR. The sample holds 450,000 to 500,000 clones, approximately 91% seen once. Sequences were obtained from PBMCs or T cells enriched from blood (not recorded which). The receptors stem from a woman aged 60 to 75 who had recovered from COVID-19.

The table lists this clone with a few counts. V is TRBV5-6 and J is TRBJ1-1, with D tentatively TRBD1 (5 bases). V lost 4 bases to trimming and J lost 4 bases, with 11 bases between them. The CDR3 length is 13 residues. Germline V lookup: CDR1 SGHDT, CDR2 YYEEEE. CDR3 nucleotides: TGTGCCAGCAGCCCCAGGGTAGGCACTGAAGCTTTCTTT. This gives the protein CASSPRVGTEAFF.

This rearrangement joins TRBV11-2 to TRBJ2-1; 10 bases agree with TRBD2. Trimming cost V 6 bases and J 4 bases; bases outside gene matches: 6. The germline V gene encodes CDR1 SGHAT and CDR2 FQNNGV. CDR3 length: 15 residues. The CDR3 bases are TGTGCCAGCAGACAACTAGCGGGGTCATACAATGAGCAGTTCTTC. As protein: CASRQLAGSYNEQFF.

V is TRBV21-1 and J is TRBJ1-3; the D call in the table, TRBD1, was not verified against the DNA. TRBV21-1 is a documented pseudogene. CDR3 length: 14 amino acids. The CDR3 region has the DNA TGTGCCAGCAGCCCAGGGTTCTCTGGAAACACCATATATTTT. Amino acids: CASSPGFSGNTIYF.

This chain's CDR3 is CASRLQLPGNTIYF. CDR3 nucleotides: TGTGCCAGCAGACTTCAACTTCCTGGAAACACCATATATTTT. The gene calls are TRBV28 and TRBJ1-3; D is undetermined. V dropped 6 bases and J dropped 2 bases, with 11 bases sitting between them. The CDR3 spans 14 residues. The germline gives CDR1 MDHEN, CDR2 SYDVKM.

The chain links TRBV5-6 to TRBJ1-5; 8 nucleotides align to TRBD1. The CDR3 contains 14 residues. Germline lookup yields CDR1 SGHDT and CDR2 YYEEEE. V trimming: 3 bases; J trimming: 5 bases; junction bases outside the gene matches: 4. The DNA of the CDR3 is TGTGCCAGCAGCTCCGGACAGGGAGATCAGCCCCAGCATTTT. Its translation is CASSSGQGDQPQHF.

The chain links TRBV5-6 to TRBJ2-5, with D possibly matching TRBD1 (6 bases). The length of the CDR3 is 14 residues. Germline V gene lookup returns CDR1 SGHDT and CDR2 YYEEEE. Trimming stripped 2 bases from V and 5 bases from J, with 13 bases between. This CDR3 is CASSLSGVGETQYF. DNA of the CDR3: TGTGCCAGCAGCTTATCAGGGGTGGGGGAGACCCAGTACTTC.

The CDR3 coding sequence is TGTGCCAGCGGATCCCGACAGACAGGGCTGGGTGAAGCTTTCTTT. Translation gives CASGSRQTGLGEAFF. This sequence joins TRBV6-5 and TRBJ1-1, with TRBD1 identical over 7 bases. The CDR3 is made up of 15 amino acids. Germline CDR1 reads MNHEY; CDR2 reads SVGAGI. Trimming took 8 bases from V and 7 from J; bases not matched to a gene: 16.

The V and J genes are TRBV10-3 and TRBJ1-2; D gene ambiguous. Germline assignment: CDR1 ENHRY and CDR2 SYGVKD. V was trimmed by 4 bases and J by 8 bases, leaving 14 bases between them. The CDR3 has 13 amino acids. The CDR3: CAISGVGEGGYTF. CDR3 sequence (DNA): TGTGCCATCAGTGGGGTGGGCGAGGGCGGCTACACCTTC.

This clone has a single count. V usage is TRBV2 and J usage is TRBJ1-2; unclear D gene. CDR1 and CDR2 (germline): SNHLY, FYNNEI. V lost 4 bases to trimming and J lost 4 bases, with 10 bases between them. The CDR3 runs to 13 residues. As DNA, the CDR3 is TGTGCCAGCAGTGGTACGGTACTCTATGGCTACACCTTC. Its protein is CASSGTVLYGYTF. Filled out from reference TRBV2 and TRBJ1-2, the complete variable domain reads EPEVTQTPSHQVTQMGQEVILRCVPISNHLYFYWYRQILGQKVEFLVSFYNNEISEKSEIFDDQFSVERPDGSNFTLKIRSTKLEDSAMYFCASSGTVLYGYTFGSGTRLTVV.

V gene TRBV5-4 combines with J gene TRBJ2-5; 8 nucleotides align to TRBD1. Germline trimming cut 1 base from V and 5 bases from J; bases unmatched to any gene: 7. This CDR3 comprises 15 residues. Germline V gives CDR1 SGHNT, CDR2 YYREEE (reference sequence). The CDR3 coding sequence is TGTGCCAGCAGCTTGTCCCAGGGGGCCTGGGAGACCCAGTACTTC. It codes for CASSLSQGAWETQYF.

This chain's CDR3 is CATSDPGTPGNTIYF. CDR3 DNA sequence: TGTGCCACCAGTGATCCCGGGACACCCGGAAACACCATATATTTT. The chain recombines TRBV24-1 with TRBJ1-3; D possibly corresponds to TRBD1 (6 bases). CDR3 length: 15 residues. V gave up 3 bases and J gave up 4 bases, with 12 bases separating them. Germline V lookup: CDR1 KGHDR, CDR2 SFDVKD.

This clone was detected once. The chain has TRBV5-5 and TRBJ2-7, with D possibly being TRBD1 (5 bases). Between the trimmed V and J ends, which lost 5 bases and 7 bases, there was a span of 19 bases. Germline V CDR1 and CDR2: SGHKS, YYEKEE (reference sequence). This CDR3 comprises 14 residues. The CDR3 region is CASSLSREVREQYF. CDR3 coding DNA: TGTGCCAGCAGTCTATCCAGGGAAGTTCGGGAGCAGTACTTC.

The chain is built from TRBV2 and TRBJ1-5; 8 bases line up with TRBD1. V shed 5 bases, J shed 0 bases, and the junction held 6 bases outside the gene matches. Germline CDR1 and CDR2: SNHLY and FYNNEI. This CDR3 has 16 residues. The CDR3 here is CASSQTGDYSNQPQHF. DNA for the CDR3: TGTGCCAGCAGTCAGACAGGGGATTATAGCAATCAGCCCCAGCATTTT.

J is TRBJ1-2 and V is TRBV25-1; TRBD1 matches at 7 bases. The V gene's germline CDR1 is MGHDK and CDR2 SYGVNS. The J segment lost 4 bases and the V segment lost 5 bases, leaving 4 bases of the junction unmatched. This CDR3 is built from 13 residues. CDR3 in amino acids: CASSRRTGYGYTF. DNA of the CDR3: TGTGCCAGCAGTCGACGGACAGGCTATGGCTACACCTTC.

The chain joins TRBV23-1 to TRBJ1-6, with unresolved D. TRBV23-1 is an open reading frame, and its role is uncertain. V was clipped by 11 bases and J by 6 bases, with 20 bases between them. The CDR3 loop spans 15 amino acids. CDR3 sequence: CAGSRTTWVNSPLHF. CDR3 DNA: TGCGCCGGATCTCGGACTACGTGGGTTAATTCACCCCTCCACTTT.

CDR3: CAWGRSRWQYF. For the CDR3, the DNA is TGTGCCTGGGGCCGCTCTAGATGGCAGTATTTT. The rearrangement joins TRBV30 to TRBJ2-3; D is uncertain. With 5 bases removed from V and 11 bases from J, the gap between germline ends came to 14 bases. This CDR3 spans 11 amino acids. Germline lookup yields CDR1 GTSNPN and CDR2 SVGIG (reference sequence).

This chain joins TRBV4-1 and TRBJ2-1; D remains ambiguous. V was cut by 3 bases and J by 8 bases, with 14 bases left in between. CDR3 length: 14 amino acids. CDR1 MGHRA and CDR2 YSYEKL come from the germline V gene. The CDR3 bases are TGCGCCAGCAGCCAGGGTCCGGGTGGCGATGAGCAGTTCTTC. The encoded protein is CASSQGPGGDEQFF.

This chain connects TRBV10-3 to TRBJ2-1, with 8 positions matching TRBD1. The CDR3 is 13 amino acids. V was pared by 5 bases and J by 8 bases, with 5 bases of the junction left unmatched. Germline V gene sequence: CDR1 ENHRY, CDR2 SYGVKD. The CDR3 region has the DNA TGTGCCATCAGTCAGGGGGCAGCACATGAGCAGTTCTTC. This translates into CAISQGAAHEQFF.

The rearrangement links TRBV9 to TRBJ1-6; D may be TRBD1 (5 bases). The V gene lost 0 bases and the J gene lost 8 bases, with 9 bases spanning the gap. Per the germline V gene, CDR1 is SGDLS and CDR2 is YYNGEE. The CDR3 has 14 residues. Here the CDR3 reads CASSVAGEDSPLHF. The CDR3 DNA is TGTGCCAGCAGCGTAGCGGGGGAAGATTCACCCCTCCACTTT.

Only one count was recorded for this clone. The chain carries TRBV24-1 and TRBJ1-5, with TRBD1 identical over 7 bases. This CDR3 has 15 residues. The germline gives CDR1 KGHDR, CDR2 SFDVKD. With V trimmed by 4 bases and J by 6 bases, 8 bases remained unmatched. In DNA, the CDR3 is TGTGCCACCAGTGACCGAACAGGGGCTGGTCAGCCCCAGCATTTT. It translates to CATSDRTGAGQPQHF.

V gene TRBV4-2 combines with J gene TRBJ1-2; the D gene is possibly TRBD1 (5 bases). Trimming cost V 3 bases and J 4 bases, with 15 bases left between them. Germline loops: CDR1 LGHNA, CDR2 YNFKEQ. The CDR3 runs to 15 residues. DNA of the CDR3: TGTGCCAGCAGCCAGGAAGGGGCAAAGCCCTATGGCTACACCTTC. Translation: CASSQEGAKPYGYTF.

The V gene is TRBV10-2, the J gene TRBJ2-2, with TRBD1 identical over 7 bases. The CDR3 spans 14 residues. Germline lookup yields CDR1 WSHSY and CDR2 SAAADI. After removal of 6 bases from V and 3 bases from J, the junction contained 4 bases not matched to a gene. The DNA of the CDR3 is TGCGCCAGCAGGAGGGACAGAGACACCGGGGAGCTGTTTTTT. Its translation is CASRRDRDTGELFF.

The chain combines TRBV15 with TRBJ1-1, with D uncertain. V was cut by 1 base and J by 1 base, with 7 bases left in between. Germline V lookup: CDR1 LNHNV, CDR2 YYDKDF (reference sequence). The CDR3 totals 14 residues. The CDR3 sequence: CATSRAYGNTEAFF. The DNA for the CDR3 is TGTGCCACCAGCAGAGCCTACGGGAACACTGAAGCTTTCTTT.

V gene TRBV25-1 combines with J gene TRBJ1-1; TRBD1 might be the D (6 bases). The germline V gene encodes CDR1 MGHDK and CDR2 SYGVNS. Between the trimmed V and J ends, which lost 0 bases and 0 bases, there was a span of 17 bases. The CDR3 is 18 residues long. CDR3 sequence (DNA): TGTGCCAGCAGTGAATATGGGGGCCGAGGGGCCATGAACACTGAAGCTTTCTTT. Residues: CASSEYGGRGAMNTEAFF.

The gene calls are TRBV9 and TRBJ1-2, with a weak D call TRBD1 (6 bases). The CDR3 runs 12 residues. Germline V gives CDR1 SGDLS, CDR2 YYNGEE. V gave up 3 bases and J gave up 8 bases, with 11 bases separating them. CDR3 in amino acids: CASSGTGSGYTF. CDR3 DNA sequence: TGTGCCAGCAGCGGCACAGGGAGCGGCTACACCTTC.

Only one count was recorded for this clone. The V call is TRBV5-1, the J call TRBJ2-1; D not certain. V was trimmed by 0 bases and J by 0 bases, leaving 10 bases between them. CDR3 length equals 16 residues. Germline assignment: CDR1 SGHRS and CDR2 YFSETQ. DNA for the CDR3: TGCGCCAGCAGCTTGGATGGCTTACCCTCCTACAATGAGCAGTTCTTC. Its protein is CASSLDGLPSYNEQFF.

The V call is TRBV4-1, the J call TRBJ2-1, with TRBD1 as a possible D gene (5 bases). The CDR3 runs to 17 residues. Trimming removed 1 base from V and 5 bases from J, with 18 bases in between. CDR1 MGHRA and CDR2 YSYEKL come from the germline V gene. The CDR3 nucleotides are TGCGCCAGCAGCCAAGGTCTGGGGCGTACAGTAAACAATGAGCAGTTCTTC. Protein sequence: CASSQGLGRTVNNEQFF.

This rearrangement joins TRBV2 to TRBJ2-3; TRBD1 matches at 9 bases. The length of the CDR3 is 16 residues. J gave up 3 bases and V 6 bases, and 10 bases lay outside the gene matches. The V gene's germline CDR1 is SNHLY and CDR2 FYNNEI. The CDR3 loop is CASSSGTGIGTDTQYF. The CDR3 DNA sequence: TGTGCCAGCAGCTCCGGGACAGGGATCGGAACAGATACGCAGTATTTT. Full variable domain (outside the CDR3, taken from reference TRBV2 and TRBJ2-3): EPEVTQTPSHQVTQMGQEVILRCVPISNHLYFYWYRQILGQKVEFLVSFYNNEISEKSEIFDDQFSVERPDGSNFTLKIRSTKLEDSAMYFCASSSGTGIGTDTQYFGPGTRLTVL.

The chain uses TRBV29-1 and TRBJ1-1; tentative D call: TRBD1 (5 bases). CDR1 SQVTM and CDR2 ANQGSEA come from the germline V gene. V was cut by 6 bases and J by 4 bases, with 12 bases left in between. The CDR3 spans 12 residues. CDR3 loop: CSVETEGTEAFF. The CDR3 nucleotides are TGCAGCGTCGAGACAGAAGGCACTGAAGCTTTCTTT.

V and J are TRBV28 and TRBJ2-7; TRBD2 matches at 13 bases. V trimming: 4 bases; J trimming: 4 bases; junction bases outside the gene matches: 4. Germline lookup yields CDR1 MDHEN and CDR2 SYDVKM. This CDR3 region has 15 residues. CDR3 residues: CASSSTSGGAYEQYF. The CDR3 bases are TGTGCCAGCAGTTCCACTAGCGGGGGGGCGTACGAGCAGTACTTC.

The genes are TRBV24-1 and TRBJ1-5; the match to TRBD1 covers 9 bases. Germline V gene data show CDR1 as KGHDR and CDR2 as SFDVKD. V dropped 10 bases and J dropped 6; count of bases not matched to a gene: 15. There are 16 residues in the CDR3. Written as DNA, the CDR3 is TGTGCCACGGCGGGTAGAACAGGGGGCTTTGGTCAGCCCCAGCATTTT. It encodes CATAGRTGGFGQPQHF.